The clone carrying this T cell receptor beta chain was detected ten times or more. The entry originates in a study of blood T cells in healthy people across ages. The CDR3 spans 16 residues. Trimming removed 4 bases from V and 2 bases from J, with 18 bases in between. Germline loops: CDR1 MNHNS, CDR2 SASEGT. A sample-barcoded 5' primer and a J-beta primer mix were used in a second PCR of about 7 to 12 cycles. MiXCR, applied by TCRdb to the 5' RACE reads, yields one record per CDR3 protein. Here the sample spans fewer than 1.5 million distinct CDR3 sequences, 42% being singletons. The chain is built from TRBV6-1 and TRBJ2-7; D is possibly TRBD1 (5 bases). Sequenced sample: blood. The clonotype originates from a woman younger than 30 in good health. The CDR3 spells CASSVTQGSGTYEQYF. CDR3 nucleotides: TGTGCCAGCAGTGTAACGCAGGGTAGTGGGACCTACGAGCAGTACTTC.